The clone carrying this T cell receptor (beta chain) was found a few times. Preparation of the TCRbeta library involved a method that used unique molecular identifiers. Using its own MiXCR run on the PCR reads, TCRdb lists one record per CDR3 protein. The table lists approximately 340,000 distinct CDR3 sequences, 10% to 13% of them singletons. From germline, CDR1 is DFQATT and CDR2 SNEGSKA (reference sequence). CDR3 length: 12 amino acids. The data are from a study of T-cell reconstitution after alpha-beta-depleted transplantation in children. The clonotype originates from a human donor who donated a stem cell graft to a child with acute lymphoblastic leukemia. J is TRBJ2-4 and V is TRBV20-1, with 7 nucleotides matching TRBD2. The sample was PBMCs from the stem cell graft donor, taken from the stem cell graft. The DNA of the CDR3 is TGCAGCCCTCGGGACTACTCGAACATTCAGTACTTC. Translation: CSPRDYSNIQYF.